The sequence of this T cell receptor (beta chain) was determined in a study of cytomegalovirus exposure and HLA in healthy donors. Study conclusions and caveats: As was reported, the classifier diagnosed cytomegalovirus status with high specificity and sensitivity.

Vbeta (60) and Jbeta (13) primers were used in the PCR. The method was immunoSEQ multiplex PCR; TCRdb's version includes in-frame clones alone and lacks a portion of them. This listing includes some 72,000 clones. For this clone: The antigen remains unidentified.

Germline V gives CDR1 SGHRS, CDR2 YFSETQ. The V end lost 3 bases, the J end lost 5 bases, and 17 bases lay between the germline ends. This CDR3 has 15 residues. The sequenced sample was PBMCs. The source is a boy aged 10-17 years in good health and CMV-seronegative. This sequence joins TRBV5-1 and TRBJ2-5, with D hard to call. The CDR3 loop reads CASSSLPSTRETQYF. As DNA, the CDR3 is TGCGCCAGCAGCTCTTTACCATCGACGCGGGAGACCCAGTACTTC.